This T cell receptor (beta chain) was sequenced for a study of shared clonotypes between healthy human individuals. DNA at about 0.2 ug, tens of thousands of T cell genomes, went into sorted-subset replicate PCRs. Only in-frame clones appear in the TCRdb table, and some are missing; sequencing was by immunoSEQ multiplex PCR. The sample has over 1.5 million clones; around 98% are singletons. About this clone: Its antigen remains unknown.

Study results and limitations: Several donors shared about 5% of their naive CD4 clonotypes. Non-shared clonotypes were found to have lower generation probabilities than the clonotypes that were shared by all four of the sorted-subset donors. Sampling involved blood alone; tissue repertoires likely differ.

The CDR3 covers 16 residues. Trimming removed 5 bases from V and 2 bases from J, with 18 bases in between. From germline, CDR1 is SEHNR and CDR2 FQNEAQ (reference sequence). Sequenced sample: naive CD4+ T cells sorted from blood. Subset defined: CD45RA+ positively selected. The sequence came from a man aged 25 to 45 in good health. The chain combines TRBV7-9 with TRBJ1-2; weak D call: TRBD1 (5 bases). The CDR3 is CASSKKIPGRNYGYTF. The CDR3 coding sequence is TGTGCCAGCAGCAAAAAAATACCGGGACGGAACTATGGCTACACCTTC.